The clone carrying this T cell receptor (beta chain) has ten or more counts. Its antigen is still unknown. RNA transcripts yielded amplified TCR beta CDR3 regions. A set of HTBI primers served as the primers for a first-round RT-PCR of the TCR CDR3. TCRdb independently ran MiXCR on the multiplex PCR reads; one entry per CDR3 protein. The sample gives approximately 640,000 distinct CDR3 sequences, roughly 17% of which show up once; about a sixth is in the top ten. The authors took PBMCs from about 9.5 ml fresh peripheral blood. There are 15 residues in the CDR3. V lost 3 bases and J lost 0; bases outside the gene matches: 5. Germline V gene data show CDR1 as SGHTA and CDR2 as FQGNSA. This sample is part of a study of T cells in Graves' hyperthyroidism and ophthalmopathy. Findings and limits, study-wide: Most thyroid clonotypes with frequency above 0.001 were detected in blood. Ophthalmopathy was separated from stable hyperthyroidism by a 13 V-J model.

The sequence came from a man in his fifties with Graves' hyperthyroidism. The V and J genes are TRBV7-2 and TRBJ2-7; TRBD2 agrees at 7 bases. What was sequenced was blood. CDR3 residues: CASSFGLAVSYEQYF. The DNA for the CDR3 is TGTGCCAGCAGCTTCGGGCTAGCGGTCTCCTACGAGCAGTACTTC.